The rows below give T cell receptor beta chains drawn from one sample of a study of T cells after posttransplantation cyclophosphamide. TCRdb's table, derived via immunoSEQ multiplex PCR, lists solely in-frame clones and lacks some. The sample lists 15,000 to 19,000 clones; 84% were seen once. The sample consisted of PBMCs, taken roughly 350 days after allogeneic stem cell transplant with calcineurin inhibitor and methotrexate. Receptors originate from a male patient between 18 and 35 years old who received an allogeneic stem cell transplant from a related donor, was CMV-positive, and had no GVHD. Some T cells may trace back to the graft donor. The CDR3 runs from the conserved cysteine through the conserved F or W. The D gene is left open where the match is weak. Rows may omit the clone size; those that give it use once, few, many or a size class.

>TRBV13|TRBJ2-3|.|TRBD2
CASSLAGGSVTDTQYF
TGTGCCAGCAGCTTAGCGGGCGGGAGTGTTACAGATACGCAGTATTTT
>TRBV9|TRBJ2-7|.|TRBD1
CASSVVGGHEQYF
TGTGCCAGCAGCGTAGTAGGGGGCCACGAGCAGTACTTC
>TRBV4-1|TRBJ2-1|.|TRBD2
CASSQAAAGEYNEQFF
TGCGCCAGCAGCCAAGCGGCGGCGGGAGAGTACAATGAGCAGTTCTTC
>TRBV6-5|TRBJ2-7|.|.
CASSYRQGLLHEQYF
TGTGCCAGCAGTTACCGTCAGGGACTTCTTCACGAGCAGTACTTC
>TRBV18|TRBJ1-5|.|.
CASAGELSNQPQHF
TGTGCCAGCGCAGGGGAGCTAAGCAATCAGCCCCAGCATTTT
>TRBV7-2|TRBJ2-5|.|TRBD2
CASSLGQRESQETQYF
TGTGCCAGCAGCCTAGGGCAGCGGGAGTCCCAAGAGACCCAGTACTTC
>TRBV2|TRBJ2-1|.|TRBD1
CASSDQGVNEQFF
TGTGCCAGCAGTGATCAGGGGGTTAATGAGCAGTTCTTC
>TRBV7-9|TRBJ1-2|.|TRBD1
CASSSLRTGEVYGYTF
TGTGCCAGCAGCTCGCTCAGGACAGGGGAAGTCTATGGCTACACCTTC
>TRBV7-6|TRBJ2-2|.|.
CASAENTGELFF
TGTGCCAGCGCAGAGAACACCGGGGAGCTGTTTTTT
>TRBV6-1|TRBJ2-3|.|TRBD2
CASQLAGKTHTQYF
TGTGCCAGCCAACTAGCGGGGAAGACGCATACGCAGTATTTT
>TRBV27|TRBJ1-4|.|TRBD1
CASSSSGTGFEKLFF
TGTGCCAGCAGCTCCTCCGGGACAGGGTTCGAAAAACTGTTTTTT
>TRBV28|TRBJ1-2|.|TRBD1
CASRLTGDLANYGYTF
TGTGCCAGCAGGTTGACAGGGGACCTAGCTAACTATGGCTACACCTTC
>TRBV7-3|TRBJ2-7|.|.
CASSLRRAQDEQYF
TGTGCCAGCAGCTTAAGGCGTGCCCAGGACGAGCAGTACTTC
>TRBV2|TRBJ1-6|.|.
CASRGGSTGRSPLHF
TGTGCCAGCAGGGGGGGGTCGACAGGAAGGTCACCCCTCCACTTT
>TRBV27|TRBJ2-6|few|TRBD2
CASTPLGGRSGANVLTF
TGTGCCAGCACCCCCCTAGGCGGGAGGTCTGGGGCCAACGTCCTGACTTTC
>TRBV27|TRBJ2-5|.|.
CATARRAGGETQYF
TGTGCCACCGCGCGGCGGGCCGGGGGAGAGACCCAGTACTTC
>TRBV27|TRBJ2-1|.|.
CASSLNSVGGESEQFF
TGTGCCAGCAGTTTAAATTCGGTTGGGGGCGAGAGTGAGCAGTTCTTC
>TRBV28|TRBJ2-7|.|.
CASSLPPSSRRTPSSYEQYF
TGTGCCAGCAGTTTACCCCCCTCCTCCCGACGGACTCCGAGCTCCTACGAGCAGTACTTC
>TRBV6-5|TRBJ1-5|.|.
CASSYSGGVDQPQHF
TGTGCCAGCAGTTACTCCGGGGGGGTGGATCAGCCCCAGCATTTT
>TRBV7-6|TRBJ2-4|.|TRBD2
CASSLASASGKNIQYF
TGTGCCAGCAGCTTAGCGAGTGCTAGCGGGAAAAACATTCAGTACTTC
>TRBV19|TRBJ1-5|few|.
CASTRGVNQPQHF
TGTGCCAGTACCAGGGGAGTCAATCAGCCCCAGCATTTT
>TRBV27|TRBJ2-7|.|TRBD1
CASSGQGRGSQYF
TGTGCCAGCAGTGGACAGGGGCGCGGGTCCCAGTACTTC
>TRBV27|TRBJ1-4|.|.
CASSDPGLVGEKLFF
TGTGCCAGCAGTGACCCAGGGCTAGTGGGTGAAAAACTGTTTTTT
>TRBV19|TRBJ1-1|.|.
CASSIGAFYTEAFF
TGTGCCAGTAGTATAGGGGCATTCTACACTGAAGCTTTCTTT
>TRBV7-2|TRBJ2-1|.|.
CASSLVRYRSEQFF
TGTGCCAGCAGCTTAGTTCGCTACAGGAGTGAGCAGTTCTTC
>TRBV7-8|TRBJ1-6|.|.
CASSTHSSYNSPLHF
TGTGCCAGCAGCACCCATAGCTCCTATAATTCACCCCTCCACTTT
>TRBV5-1|TRBJ2-3|.|.
CASSLVAGNTDTQYF
TGCGCCAGCAGCTTGGTTGCAGGCAACACAGATACGCAGTATTTT
>TRBV30|TRBJ2-7|.|TRBD2
CAWSRGSTDEQYF
TGTGCCTGGAGTCGCGGGAGTACCGACGAGCAGTACTTC
>TRBV14|TRBJ2-1|.|.
CASSQDLRTRFEQFF
TGTGCCAGCAGCCAAGATTTAAGGACAAGATTTGAGCAGTTCTTC
>TRBV28|TRBJ2-2|.|.
CASSLERQPNTGELFF
TGTGCCAGCAGTTTGGAGAGACAGCCAAACACCGGGGAGCTGTTTTTT
>TRBV4-2|TRBJ2-2|.|.
CASSQDWGLTTGELFF
TGTGCCAGCAGCCAAGATTGGGGCCTAACCACCGGGGAGCTGTTTTTT
>TRBV29-1|TRBJ2-7|once|TRBD2
CSVAGLAFGEQYF
TGCAGCGTTGCGGGACTAGCTTTCGGCGAGCAGTACTTC
>TRBV7-3|TRBJ2-1|.|.
CASSSQGSDSEQFF
TGTGCCAGCAGCTCACAGGGTTCTGACAGTGAGCAGTTCTTC
>TRBV4-2|TRBJ2-1|.|TRBD2
CASSPLRPGLESYNEQFF
TGTGCCAGCAGCCCCTTACGCCCGGGACTAGAGTCCTACAATGAGCAGTTCTTC
>TRBV6-1|TRBJ2-5|.|.
CASSSWGVQETQYF
TGTGCCAGCAGTTCCTGGGGGGTCCAAGAGACCCAGTACTTC
>TRBV5-1|TRBJ2-7|.|TRBD1
CASSLQTGTGGTEQYF
TGCGCCAGCAGTTTGCAAACCGGGACAGGGGGCACCGAGCAGTACTTC
>TRBV6-1|TRBJ1-6|.|.
CASSGTVSSYNSPLHF
TGTGCCAGCAGTGGGACAGTTTCCTCCTATAATTCACCCCTCCACTTT
>TRBV7-9|TRBJ2-1|.|.
CASSLGRRNDEQFF
TGTGCCAGCAGCTTGGGCCGCCGCAATGATGAGCAGTTCTTC
>TRBV27|TRBJ1-4|medium-sized|.
CASSLSGWDNLGELFF
TGTGCCAGCAGTTTATCGGGCTGGGACAACCTTGGGGAACTGTTTTTT
>TRBV5-6|TRBJ1-2|.|.
CASSLAREGYGYTF
TGTGCCAGCAGCTTGGCCAGGGAAGGCTATGGCTACACCTTC
>TRBV7-2|TRBJ2-1|.|TRBD2
CASSLASGVYSEQFF
TGTGCCAGCAGCTTGGCTAGCGGGGTCTACAGTGAGCAGTTCTTC
>TRBV7-3|TRBJ1-5|.|TRBD1
CASSLGRGQGLHSNQPQHF
TGTGCCAGCAGCTTAGGGAGGGGACAGGGGCTTCATAGCAATCAGCCCCAGCATTTT
>TRBV30|TRBJ1-1|.|TRBD1
CAWRRTGGGPRNTEAFF
TGTGCCTGGAGAAGGACAGGGGGTGGCCCCCGGAACACTGAAGCTTTCTTT
>TRBV7-9|TRBJ2-1|.|.
CAGALSSNEQFF
TGTGCCGGGGCTCTCTCCTCTAATGAGCAGTTCTTC
>TRBV5-1|TRBJ2-1|.|.
CASSLVQGRYSEQFF
TGCGCCAGCAGCTTGGTCCAGGGTCGCTACAGTGAGCAGTTCTTC
>TRBV4-2|TRBJ2-2|once|TRBD1
CASSQEVGQGDTGELFF
TGTGCCAGCAGCCAAGAAGTAGGGCAGGGGGACACCGGGGAGCTGTTTTTT
>TRBV5-1|TRBJ2-7|.|.
CASSLGVGAYEQYF
TGCGCCAGCAGCTTGGGGGTAGGGGCCTACGAGCAGTACTTC
>TRBV6-4|TRBJ2-3|.|TRBD2
CASSDSAGATDTQYF
TGTGCCAGCAGTGACTCGGCGGGAGCCACAGATACGCAGTATTTT
>TRBV7-2|TRBJ2-2|once|TRBD2
CASSSLGSGRHTGELFF
TGTGCCAGCAGCTCCCTTGGAAGCGGGAGGCACACCGGGGAGCTGTTTTTT
>TRBV6-6|TRBJ2-7|.|.
CASSPSLYEQYF
TGTGCCAGCAGTCCCAGTCTCTACGAGCAGTACTTC
>TRBV2|TRBJ1-5|.|TRBD1
CASSAGTGDNQPQHF
TGTGCCAGCAGCGCCGGGACAGGGGACAATCAGCCCCAGCATTTT
>TRBV30|TRBJ2-7|.|TRBD2
CAWSGTIAGGPYEQYF
TGTGCCTGGAGCGGGACCATAGCGGGAGGGCCTTACGAGCAGTACTTC
>TRBV20-1|TRBJ2-7|.|TRBD1
CSARTGAEQYF
TGCAGTGCTAGAACAGGGGCCGAGCAGTACTTC
>TRBV27|TRBJ1-6|.|.
CASNSGTWVSPLHF
TGTGCCAGCAACTCTGGGACATGGGTCTCACCCCTCCACTTT
>TRBV2|TRBJ2-1|.|.
CASSGQGYNEQFF
TGTGCCAGCAGTGGCCAGGGGTACAATGAGCAGTTCTTC
>TRBV18|TRBJ2-1|.|TRBD1
CASSPLAPGQGANEQFF
TGTGCCAGCTCACCACTTGCTCCGGGACAGGGGGCTAATGAGCAGTTCTTC
>TRBV19|TRBJ2-5|few|TRBD2
CASSPTTSGPETQYF
TGTGCCAGTAGTCCCACAACTAGCGGGCCAGAGACCCAGTACTTC
>TRBV7-2|TRBJ2-7|.|TRBD2
CASSRDYLAYEQYF
TGTGCCAGCAGCCGGGACTATTTAGCCTACGAGCAGTACTTC
>TRBV6-5|TRBJ1-4|.|.
CASSYWGPGEEKLFF
TGTGCCAGCAGTTACTGGGGTCCGGGAGAGGAAAAACTGTTTTTT
>TRBV6-4|TRBJ2-1|.|TRBD2
CASSVLAGVESEQFF
TGTGCCAGCAGTGTACTAGCGGGAGTAGAAAGTGAGCAGTTCTTC